This record covers a single T cell receptor (beta chain). The target antigen is unknown. V dropped 0 bases and J dropped 4 bases, with 13 bases sitting between them. There are 16 residues in the CDR3. The germline V gene encodes CDR1 DFQATT and CDR2 SNEGSKA (reference sequence). The data belong to a study of CD8+CD57+ T cells in acquired aplastic anemia. Study-level background: Around 3.5 ug was the average amount of DNA from sorted CD4+ and CD8+ cells.

Study-wide results and caveats: Between patients and controls, CD8+ Simpson's diversity did not vary significantly. Sharing between patients and controls was observed for over 25 CD8+ CDR3 sequences.

The template for TCR beta VDJ and CDR3 sequence profiling was genomic DNA. TCRdb reprocessed the reads via MiXCR and lists one record per CDR3 protein. The repertoire holds more than 250,000 distinct CDR3 sequences, with approximately 55% as singletons. Specimen: sorted CD4+, CD8+, or CD8+CD57+ T cells (not recorded which) from PBMCs. This chain links TRBV20-1 with TRBJ2-6; the D gene is possibly TRBD1 (5 bases). This TCR was recovered from a human donor with severe aplastic anemia or a healthy control (not recorded which). The CDR3 protein is CSARDPRASGANVLTF. The CDR3 DNA sequence: TGCAGTGCTAGAGACCCCAGGGCCTCGGGGGCCAACGTCCTGACTTTC.